This TCR beta chain was identified in a study of Graves' ophthalmopathy and Graves' hyperthyroidism. The authors amplified TCR beta CDR3 regions from RNA transcripts. HTBI-primed first-round RT-PCR preceded second-round multiplex PCR. TCRdb re-called the multiplex PCR reads through MiXCR, storing one row per CDR3 protein. The repertoire consists of 350,000 to 450,000 distinct CDR3 sequences, with 18% occurring once and the leading ten covering 1.5% to 2%. General study findings and limits: Using 13 signatures, a model distinguished ophthalmopathy from stable hyperthyroidism, reaching 85% to 90% sensitivity and approximately 84% specificity.

V gave up 6 bases and J gave up 8 bases, with 16 bases separating them. The CDR3 is 13 amino acids. Clinicians made diagnoses from clinical symptoms, serum thyroxine, TRAb, thyroid ultrasound and orbital computed tomography. As concerns this clonotype: Its antigen is unknown.

The chain carries TRBV12-3 or TRBV12-4 and TRBJ1-2; D unresolved. The specimen sequenced was peripheral blood. This TCR came from a woman between 18 and 29 years old with Graves' ophthalmopathy. The CDR3 coding sequence is TGTGCCAGCAGCTCTCGGCCCCCGCGGGGCTACACCTTC. It specifies CASSSRPPRGYTF.